This TCR beta chain is drawn from a study of T cell responses to AZD1222 COVID-19 vaccine. Study observations and caveats: Donors, mostly white British, included more females; clonal diversity was possibly underestimated.

Notes on this clone: The antigen remains undetermined.

The repertoire was sequenced with immunoSEQ multiplex PCR; TCRdb's copy has only in-frame clones and lacks some. The sample lists some 56,000 clones; 75% to 90% were seen once. The source is an adult in good health. The sequenced sample was peripheral blood, obtained on day 0 of AZD1222 vaccination.

CDR3 region: CASSESTGDAFF. The CDR3 DNA follows: TGTGCCAGCAGTGAATCCACAGGGGACGCTTTCTTT. J is TRBJ1-1 and V is TRBV6-1; TRBD1 matches at 7 bases. V shed 2 bases and J 11 bases; nucleotides not matched to a gene: 5. CDR1 is MNHNS, CDR2 SASEGT, per germline. The CDR3 extends over 12 amino acids.